This T cell receptor (beta chain) was documented in a study of OX40 agonist ivuxolimab in advanced cancers. As for the study in general: From roughly 20 to 90 years was the age range, with a mean of approximately 58 years, and roughly 83% were male. Three patients showed partial responses: one hepatocellular carcinoma and two cutaneous melanoma cases.

Prior autoimmune disease or systemic immunosuppression barred patients. Researchers took blood at baseline, on cycle 4 day 1, and on cycle 7 day 1. Sequencing was performed with immunoSEQ multiplex PCR; in TCRdb, only in-frame clones are kept and a portion is missing. There are some 25,000 clones in the sample; around 75% occur only once, and 33% lies in the top ten. The germline V gene has CDR1 DFQATT and CDR2 SNEGSKA (reference sequence). The CDR3 covers 10 residues. V lost 4 bases, J lost 9 bases, and 9 bases lay in between. The receptor was isolated from an adult with an advanced solid tumor such as melanoma, head and neck, liver or kidney cancer. The chain uses TRBV20-1 and TRBJ1-1, with TRBD1 as a possible D gene (5 bases). This sample comprised CD4+ or CD8+ T cells sorted from blood, obtained in a trial of the OX40 agonist ivuxolimab. The CDR3 coding sequence is TGCAGTGCTAAGGAGGGACAAGCTTTCTTT. Amino acids: CSAKEGQAFF.